One and the same sample provided the 28 T cell receptor beta chains below, sequenced in a study of metastatic and nonmetastatic thyroid tumors. Every patient underwent thyroid surgery untreated. TCRdb ran MiXCR on the PCR reads. The repertoire holds 15,000 to 20,000 clones, with 30% to 35% as singletons. The sequenced material came from adjacent normal tissue. All receptors come from a female donor with papillary thyroid cancer or a benign thyroid nodule (not recorded which). Some clones in this sample may be carry-over from other donors' samples.

This chain links TRBV7-3 with TRBJ2-7; 10 nucleotides agree with TRBD1. The J segment lost 3 bases and the V segment lost 6 bases, leaving 5 bases of the junction unmatched. CDR1 is SGHTA and CDR2 is FQGTGA in the germline V gene. The CDR3 spans 14 residues. The CDR3 nucleotides are TGTGCCAGCAGTTACGGGACAGGGGTCTACGAGCAGTACTTC. Translating gives CASSYGTGVYEQYF.

The rearrangement uses TRBV11-2 and TRBJ2-5; unclear D gene. This CDR3 is built from 13 residues. With 0 bases removed from V and 7 bases from J, the gap between germline ends came to 9 bases. From germline, CDR1 is SGHAT and CDR2 FQNNGV. The chain's CDR3 is CASSLEGVGTQYF. CDR3 nucleotide sequence: TGTGCCAGCAGCTTAGAGGGCGTGGGGACCCAGTACTTC.

This clone was counted only a few times. The chain combines TRBV30 with TRBJ2-1; TRBD2 agrees at 7 bases. The V gene end was trimmed by 0 bases and the J gene end by 4 bases; junction bases not matched to a gene: 0. The CDR3 length is 13 residues. CDR1 is GTSNPN, CDR2 SVGIG, per germline (reference sequence). CDR3: CAWSVSGYNEQFF. As DNA, the CDR3 is TGTGCCTGGAGTGTTAGCGGGTACAATGAGCAGTTCTTC. The full variable domain, completed using reference TRBV30 and TRBJ2-1, is SQTIHQWPATLVQPVGSPLSLECTVEGTSNPNLYWYRQAAGRGLQLLFYSVGIGQISSEVPQNLSASRPQDRQFILSSKKLLLSDSGFYLCAWSVSGYNEQFFGPGTRLTVL.

The rearrangement links TRBV7-2 to TRBJ1-2; D is ambiguous. The CDR3 contains 16 residues. The germline V and J ends were trimmed by 0 bases and 2 bases, with 13 bases remaining between them. Germline CDR1 and CDR2: SGHTA and FQGNSA. The CDR3 loop is CASSLAAQVLNYGYTF. The CDR3 nucleotides are TGTGCCAGCAGCTTAGCCGCCCAGGTACTGAACTATGGCTACACCTTC.

This clone was counted once. The chain employs TRBV7-8 and TRBJ2-7; D perhaps matches TRBD1 (5 bases). Trimming removed 2 bases from V and 0 bases from J, with 14 bases in between. This CDR3 has 16 residues. Per germline, CDR1 SGHVS and CDR2 FQNEAQ. CDR3 protein: CASSLLDRENSYEQYF. The CDR3 region has the DNA TGTGCCAGCAGCTTACTCGACAGAGAAAACTCCTACGAGCAGTACTTC.

There are a few counts of this clone. V usage is TRBV6-2 or TRBV6-3 and J usage is TRBJ1-5, with D hard to call. Germline loops: CDR1 MNHEY, CDR2 SVGEGT. Trimming pared 6 bases from V and 7 bases from J, leaving 13 bases between. The CDR3 has 13 residues. The chain's CDR3 is CASSARGNQPQHF. CDR3 bases: TGTGCCAGCAGCGCCCGGGGAAACCAGCCCCAGCATTTT.

Relative to its sample, this clone is medium-sized. The CDR3 DNA follows: TGTGCCATCACCTACAGGGGGCTGAAGCCCTCCTCCTACAATGAGCAGTTCTTC. It encodes CAITYRGLKPSSYNEQFF. The chain combines TRBV27 with TRBJ2-1, with 9 bases that match TRBD1. V lost 10 bases and J lost 0; bases outside the gene matches: 16. CDR1 and CDR2 from the germline V gene are MNHEY and SMNVEV (reference sequence). The CDR3 consists of 18 residues.

This clone was counted between two and nine times. V is TRBV6-5 and J is TRBJ2-7, with TRBD2 as a possible D gene (7 bases). Germline-derived CDR1 and CDR2 are MNHEY and SVGAGI. V was trimmed by 0 bases and J by 0 bases, leaving 12 bases between them. The CDR3 is made up of 16 amino acids. The DNA of the CDR3 is TGTGCCAGCAGTTACTCTGCGGGGGCTTTCTCCTACGAGCAGTACTTC. This gives the protein CASSYSAGAFSYEQYF.

This clone appeared many times. The rearrangement uses TRBV5-1 and TRBJ1-1, with D perhaps TRBD1 (6 bases). Germline CDR1 and CDR2: SGHRS and YFSETQ. V dropped 3 bases and J dropped 1 base, with 10 bases sitting between them. The CDR3 length is 14 residues. This chain's CDR3 is CASSWGGGNTEAFF. The CDR3 nucleotides read TGCGCCAGCAGCTGGGGGGGCGGGAACACTGAAGCTTTCTTT.

This clone appeared once. V and J are TRBV7-3 and TRBJ2-6, with unresolved D. Germline V gene sequence: CDR1 SGHTA, CDR2 FQGTGA. Trimming left V 5 bases short and J 0 bases short, with 5 bases between. This CDR3 has 14 amino acids. The CDR3 reads CASSVNSGANVLTF. The CDR3 DNA reads as TGTGCCAGCAGCGTAAACTCTGGGGCCAACGTCCTGACTTTC.

This chain connects TRBV6-1 to TRBJ2-1; D possibly corresponds to TRBD2 (6 bases). The CDR3 is made up of 13 amino acids. Germline V lookup: CDR1 MNHNS, CDR2 SASEGT. V was clipped by 2 bases and J by 8 bases, with 10 bases between them. Here the CDR3 reads CASSEQLADEQFF. CDR3 DNA: TGTGCCAGCAGTGAACAACTAGCCGATGAGCAGTTCTTC.

This clone has only a few counts. The genes are TRBV28 and TRBJ2-6; the D gene is possibly TRBD1 (7 bases). CDR1 MDHEN and CDR2 SYDVKM come from the germline V gene. V was clipped by 5 bases and J by 1 base, with 21 bases between them. The CDR3 loop spans 19 amino acids. CDR3 in amino acids: CASSTQGGQPQSGANVLTF. The CDR3 nucleotides are TGTGCCAGCAGTACTCAGGGGGGACAACCCCAGTCTGGGGCCAACGTCCTGACTTTC.

Within the sample, this clone is medium-sized. The same CDR3 is also encoded by other DNA sequences in this sample. This chain connects TRBV28 to TRBJ2-6; no definite D call. Trimming pared 8 bases from V and 3 bases from J, leaving 8 bases between. Germline V gives CDR1 MDHEN, CDR2 SYDVKM. The CDR3 has 13 amino acids. CDR3 region: CASQSSGANVLTF. Here the CDR3 DNA reads TGTGCCAGCCAATCGAGTGGGGCCAACGTCCTGACTTTC.

V gene TRBV19 combines with J gene TRBJ2-3; 11 nucleotides line up with TRBD2. The germline CDR1 and CDR2 sequences are LNHDA and SQIVND (reference sequence). CDR3 length: 16 residues. The V and J ends lost 4 bases and 6 bases, in that order; junction bases with no gene match: 9. The CDR3 DNA follows: TGTGCCAGTAGTACACTACTAGCGGGAGACGTCGATACGCAGTATTTT. Amino acid sequence: CASSTLLAGDVDTQYF.

The V and J genes are TRBV6-1 and TRBJ1-1; D might be TRBD1 (6 bases). Germline CDR1 and CDR2: MNHNS and SASEGT. The CDR3 loop spans 14 amino acids. The ends were cut back, 5 bases at V and 0 bases at J, with 10 bases in the middle. CDR3 protein: CASSPTGLNTEAFF. The CDR3 DNA sequence: TGTGCCAGCAGTCCGACAGGCCTGAACACTGAAGCTTTCTTT.

The CDR3 region has the DNA TGTGCCAGCAGCGCCGACGTGGGGACAGTGATTGCCGAGCAGTACTTC. It encodes CASSADVGTVIAEQYF. The V and J genes are TRBV9 and TRBJ2-7; TRBD1 matches at 7 bases. The J segment lost 6 bases and the V segment lost 3 bases, leaving 15 bases of the junction unmatched. Germline values: CDR1 SGDLS, CDR2 YYNGEE. CDR3 length: 16 amino acids.

This clone is classed as medium-sized (0.01 to 0.1%). The rearrangement uses TRBV28 and TRBJ1-6; tentative D call: TRBD1 (6 bases). V was cut by 4 bases and J by 9 bases, with 7 bases left in between. The germline V gene has CDR1 MDHEN and CDR2 SYDVKM. This CDR3 spans 12 amino acids. The CDR3: CASSSDSSPLHF. The CDR3 DNA reads TGTGCCAGCAGTTCGGACAGTTCACCCCTCCACTTT. Full variable domain (rest looked up from reference TRBV28 and TRBJ1-6): DVKVTQSSRYLVKRTGEKVFLECVQDMDHENMFWYRQDPGLGLRLIYFSYDVKMKEKGDIPEGYSVSREKKERFSLILESASTNQTSMYLCASSSDSSPLHFGNGTRLTVT.

This rearrangement joins TRBV6-1 to TRBJ1-6; TRBD1 is a possible D gene (6 bases). CDR1 is MNHNS, CDR2 SASEGT, per germline. CDR3 size: 13 residues. V dropped 8 bases and J dropped 8 bases, with 13 bases sitting between them. CDR3 residues: CASHYREYSPLHF. The CDR3 nucleotides read TGTGCCAGCCACTACAGGGAATATTCACCCCTCCACTTT.

This clone was observed once. The V call is TRBV4-2, the J call TRBJ2-1; 11 bases map to TRBD1. CDR1 is LGHNA and CDR2 is YNFKEQ in the germline V gene. With 6 bases clipped from V and 7 bases from J, the junction kept 14 bases outside the gene matches. CDR3 length: 17 amino acids. For the CDR3, the DNA is TGTGCCAGCAGTCGCTCCTCAGGGACAGGGGGGCCGAATGAGCAGTTCTTC. This encodes CASSRSSGTGGPNEQFF.

This clone was recorded a few times. The J gene is TRBJ2-7, the V gene TRBV6-5; D ambiguous. The CDR3 extends over 13 amino acids. Germline loops: CDR1 MNHEY, CDR2 SVGAGI. V gave up 6 bases and J gave up 7 bases, with 16 bases separating them. This chain's CDR3 is CASRLDPLREQYF. The CDR3 DNA is TGTGCCAGCAGGTTAGACCCACTCCGGGAGCAGTACTTC.

This chain joins TRBV7-2 and TRBJ2-2; D perhaps matches TRBD1 (7 bases). Germline V gene data show CDR1 as SGHTA and CDR2 as FQGNSA. The CDR3 sequence is 15 residues long. V was clipped by 3 bases and J by 6 bases, with 14 bases between them. The CDR3 DNA reads TGTGCCAGCAGCTTTGGAGGCAGGGGGGCCGGGGAGCTGTTTTTT. It codes for CASSFGGRGAGELFF.

The chain employs TRBV20-1 and TRBJ2-1; TRBD2 matches at 9 bases. V lost 5 bases, J lost 7 bases, and 21 bases stayed unmatched. The CDR3 is made up of 18 amino acids. Germline CDR1 reads DFQATT; CDR2 reads SNEGSKA (reference sequence). The CDR3 is CSARSPGTSWWADNEQFF. CDR3 nucleotides: TGCAGTGCTCGCAGCCCCGGGACTAGCTGGTGGGCCGATAATGAGCAGTTCTTC.

This clone rates as medium-sized. The rearrangement joins TRBV6-5 to TRBJ1-2; 10 bases align to TRBD1. CDR3 length: 14 residues. Germline lookup yields CDR1 MNHEY and CDR2 SVGAGI. V dropped 2 bases and J dropped 7; count of bases not matched to a gene: 4. The CDR3 coding sequence is TGTGCCAGCAGTTACGCGGACAGGGGGACTGGCTACACCTTC. This sequence encodes CASSYADRGTGYTF.

This clone was recorded at least ten times. CDR3 sequence reads: CASSQEGGSGEQFF. The DNA for the CDR3 is TGTGCCAGCAGCCAAGAAGGTGGGTCAGGGGAGCAGTTCTTC. The chain is built from TRBV3-1 and TRBJ2-1, with D maybe TRBD1 (5 bases). Trimming left V 0 bases short and J 10 bases short, with 13 bases between. The CDR3 sequence is 14 residues long. Germline V gene sequence: CDR1 LGHDT, CDR2 YNNKEL (reference sequence).

A few counts support this clone. The CDR3 bases are TGTGCCAGCAGCTTAACCCTCGTCGAACAGGGAGGGGGCACAGATACGCAGTATTTT. It translates to CASSLTLVEQGGGTDTQYF. The V call is TRBV7-3, the J call TRBJ2-3; maybe TRBD2 (7 bases). This CDR3 region has 19 residues. Trimming left V 0 bases short and J 1 base short, with 20 bases between. In germline, CDR1 is SGHTA, CDR2 FQGTGA.

The chain has TRBV6-2 or TRBV6-3 and TRBJ1-1; the D is unclear. This CDR3 has 15 amino acids. Germline V lookup: CDR1 MNHEY, CDR2 SVGEGT. Trimming stripped 0 bases from V and 3 bases from J, with 11 bases between. CDR3 amino acids: CASSYSRRSDTEAFF. Here the CDR3 DNA reads TGTGCCAGCAGTTACTCGAGGAGGTCGGACACTGAAGCTTTCTTT.

This clone occurred a few times. The chain employs TRBV30 and TRBJ2-2; 8 bases match TRBD1. J lost 2 bases, V lost 0 bases, and 5 bases had no gene match. Germline values: CDR1 GTSNPN, CDR2 SVGIG (reference sequence). This CDR3 has 16 amino acids. In DNA form, the CDR3 reads TGTGCCTGGAGTGTACAGGCAGGGGGCAACACCGGGGAGCTGTTTTTT. Protein: CAWSVQAGGNTGELFF.

This clone counts as medium-sized. The V gene is TRBV13, the J gene TRBJ1-2; 9 bases agree with TRBD1. Germline CDR1 is PRHDT and CDR2 is FYEKMQ (reference sequence). The CDR3 length is 15 residues. The trim removed 4 bases at V and 7 bases at J, leaving 10 bases unmatched. CDR3 sequence: CASSSRDRAPGGYTF. The CDR3 DNA is TGTGCCAGCAGCTCAAGGGACAGGGCCCCGGGTGGCTACACCTTC. Combining the CDR3 with reference TRBV13 and TRBJ1-2 gives the whole variable domain AAGVIQSPRHLIKEKRETATLKCYPIPRHDTVYWYQQGPGQDPQFLISFYEKMQSDKGSIPDRFSAQQFSDYHSELNMSSLELGDSALYFCASSSRDRAPGGYTFGSGTRLTVV.